Sequencing of this TCR beta chain was carried out in a study of Ad26.COV2.S vaccination and SARS-CoV-2 variants. Findings of the study overall: Those who received vaccine or placebo ended up with similar non-spike TCR breadth. Spike-specific TCR breadth ran higher among vaccine recipients than placebo recipients. Breadth, reportedly substantial, characterized the spike-specific CD8+ and CD4+ T cell responses after vaccination.

Trimming shortened V by 0 bases and J by 6 bases, and 6 bases separated the two germline ends. The CDR3 runs 13 residues. CDR1 MRHNA and CDR2 SNTAGT come from the germline V gene. Using immunoSEQ multiplex PCR, the repertoire was profiled, and TCRdb retains in-frame clones only, with some absent. The table shows hundreds of thousands of clones, with roughly 85% occurring only once. Treatment meaning: about 20 received Ad26.COV2.S at low or high dose, single or two shots; several received placebo; per-sample allocation not given. Sampling occurred on day 63 after the first vaccine or placebo injection. The table lists this clone with a few counts. Antigen specificity is unknown.

The clonotype comes from a person between 18 and 60 years old who received the Ad26.COV2.S COVID-19 vaccine or a placebo. This chain connects TRBV6-4 to TRBJ2-1; D is ambiguous. Sequences were derived from peripheral blood, sampled in a trial of Ad26.COV2.S vaccine versus placebo. In DNA, the CDR3 is TGTGCCAGCAGTGACTCGACCCCCAATGAGCAGTTCTTC. Protein sequence: CASSDSTPNEQFF.